These T cell receptor beta chains were read from a single sample in a study of regulatory T cells in long-lasting Graves disease. TCRdb reprocessed the multiplex PCR reads with MiXCR, giving one entry per CDR3 protein. Here the sample spans about 460,000 distinct CDR3 sequences, about 20% being singletons. The sequences come from peripheral blood mononuclear cells (PBMCs), collected when the disease was refractory, from a patient treated with antithyroid drugs. These receptors came from a female donor with Graves disease. Each CDR3 is given with its conserved first and last residue. The order of the fields is clone size, D gene, J gene, V gene, CDR3 DNA, CDR3 protein. D genes are given only for firm matches. The size entry is marked missing in some rows and otherwise reads once, few, many or a size class.

- | - | TRBJ2-5 | TRBV18 | TGTGCCAGCTCACCTACGGCCACAGTTCAAGAGACCCAGTACTTC | CASSPTATVQETQYF
few | - | TRBJ1-3 | TRBV28 | TGTGCCAGCAGTGACGACGGATGGACGGGAGGAAACACCATATATTTT | CASSDDGWTGGNTIYF
once | - | TRBJ2-1 | TRBV20-1 | TGCAGTGCTAGACTCAGGAGCTCCTACAATGAGCAGTTCTTC | CSARLRSSYNEQFF
- | - | TRBJ1-1 | TRBV29-1 | TGCAGCGTTGAAGGCATCCCGAACACTGAAGCTTTCTTT | CSVEGIPNTEAFF
few | - | TRBJ2-2 | TRBV11-3 | TGTGCCAGCAGCCCCGGCAGGGAGTACACCGGGGAGCTGTTTTTT | CASSPGREYTGELFF
few | - | TRBJ2-2 | TRBV5-1 | TGCGCCAGCAGCTCGTACGGGACGTCGAACACCGGGGAGCTGTTTTTT | CASSSYGTSNTGELFF
few | TRBD2 | TRBJ2-2 | TRBV6-5 | TGTGCCAGCAGTTTGTATCCGGGACTAGCGGGAGGGCCCGGGGAGCTGTTTTTT | CASSLYPGLAGGPGELFF
- | - | TRBJ1-6 | TRBV20-1 | TGCAGTGCTAGAGTAACTTCTAATTCACCCCTCCACTTT | CSARVTSNSPLHF
- | - | TRBJ1-4 | TRBV7-6 | TGTGCCAGCAGCCCCACACGAGATACAAATGAAAAACTGTTTTTT | CASSPTRDTNEKLFF
- | - | TRBJ2-2 | TRBV6-9 | TGTGCCAGCAGTTCCAGTAGCGGGGAGCTGTTTTTT | CASSSSSGELFF
once | - | TRBJ2-5 | TRBV18 | TGTGCTTCCGAGGACAGAAGCATGGAGACCCAGTACTTC | CASEDRSMETQYF
- | - | TRBJ2-7 | TRBV28 | TGTGCCAGCAGTTTACTTAGCCCCGTCGAGCAGTACTTC | CASSLLSPVEQYF
- | - | TRBJ1-2 | TRBV30 | TGTGCCACCCGACAGGAAGGTGGCTACACCTTC | CATRQEGGYTF
many | - | TRBJ1-1 | TRBV29-1 | TGCAGCGTGGCAGGGGTTGTGAACACTGAAGCTTTCTTT | CSVAGVVNTEAFF
many | - | TRBJ1-1 | TRBV2 | TGTGCCAGCAGCCGAGGGGGTGAAGCTTTCTTT | CASSRGGEAFF
- | - | TRBJ1-1 | TRBV20-1 | TGCAGTGCTAGATTGGGCGGGGGATGGACTGAAGCTTTCTTT | CSARLGGGWTEAFF
- | - | TRBJ1-4 | TRBV19 | TGTGCCAGTAGTCCGCAGACAGGCGGAAAACTGTTTTTT | CASSPQTGGKLFF
- | - | TRBJ2-1 | TRBV14 | TGTGCCAGCAGCCATACGGCGAAGGGGACTCAGCAGTTCTTC | CASSHTAKGTQQFF
- | TRBD1 | TRBJ1-5 | TRBV29-1 | TGCAGCGTTGTGGCCGGGACAGGGTTTAATCAGCCCCAGCATTTT | CSVVAGTGFNQPQHF
few | TRBD2 | TRBJ2-7 | TRBV20-1 | TGCAGTGCTAGGCTGGGACTAGCCTACGAGCAGTACTTC | CSARLGLAYEQYF
few | TRBD2 | TRBJ2-7 | TRBV13 | TGTGCCAGCAGCTTAGGGGGACTAGCGGGAGCCTACGAGCAGTACTTC | CASSLGGLAGAYEQYF
many | - | TRBJ1-5 | TRBV28 | TGTGCCAGCAGTTTGGGCCGCAGGGGCAATCAGCCCCAGCATTTT | CASSLGRRGNQPQHF
few | - | TRBJ2-7 | TRBV11-1 | TGTGCCAGCAGCTTAGGTGCACGGCCGGATCCCTCCTACGAGCAGTACTTC | CASSLGARPDPSYEQYF
many | - | TRBJ2-2 | TRBV6-5 | TGTGCCAGCAGTTACTTTACAGGGCGGACCGGGGAGCTGTTTTTT | CASSYFTGRTGELFF
- | - | TRBJ2-5 | TRBV27 | TGTGCCACCCCCTCCGCGGAGACCCAGTACTTC | CATPSAETQYF
- | TRBD2 | TRBJ2-7 | TRBV7-9 | TGTGCCAGCAGCTCTACTAGCGGGAGGTCCTACGAGCAGTACTTC | CASSSTSGRSYEQYF
- | - | TRBJ1-6 | TRBV3-2 | TGTGCCAGCAGCCATGCCAGACTCTCCTATAATTCACCCCTCCACTTT | CASSHARLSYNSPLHF
few | - | TRBJ2-7 | TRBV13 | TGTGCCAGCAGCTCCTTCGGACGGAGCTACGAGCAGTACTTC | CASSSFGRSYEQYF
- | TRBD1 | TRBJ1-5 | TRBV19 | TGTGCCAGTAGTCCGAGGAGGGGGCGAGGTTACAATCAGCCCCAGCATTTT | CASSPRRGRGYNQPQHF
many | TRBD2 | TRBJ2-5 | TRBV7-2 | TGTGCCAGCAGCTTAGGGGGGACTAGCGGGGACCAAGAGACCCAGTACTTC | CASSLGGTSGDQETQYF
many | - | TRBJ2-7 | TRBV6-1 | TGTGCCAGCAGTGTCGCGAGACAGTTGACCTACGAGCAGTACTTC | CASSVARQLTYEQYF
few | TRBD2 | TRBJ2-5 | TRBV5-1 | TGCGCCAGCAGCTTGGACTTAGGTAGCGGGGGGAAAGAAGGAAACCAAGAGACCCAGTACTTC | CASSLDLGSGGKEGNQETQYF
many | - | TRBJ1-1 | TRBV7-2 | TGTGCCAGCAGCCTGTCTGGAGGGAAAACTGAAGCTTTCTTT | CASSLSGGKTEAFF
many | - | TRBJ1-2 | TRBV28 | TGTGCCAGCAGTTCCCAAGGGACCGGTAGCTACACCTTC | CASSSQGTGSYTF
many | - | TRBJ1-5 | TRBV5-1 | TGCGCCAGCAGCTTTGGGATCAATCAGCCCCAGCATTTT | CASSFGINQPQHF
- | TRBD2 | TRBJ2-3 | TRBV29-1 | TGCAGCGTTGAAGTGGCGGGAGGAATAGATACGCAGTATTTT | CSVEVAGGIDTQYF
many | - | TRBJ1-2 | TRBV12-3/TRBV12-4 | TGTGCCAGCAGATCGGTCAGACTCCGGGGTGGCTACACCTTC | CASRSVRLRGGYTF
many | - | TRBJ1-2 | TRBV20-1 | TGCAGTGCTTCGCTTGAATATGGCTACACCTTC | CSASLEYGYTF
- | TRBD2 | TRBJ2-7 | TRBV7-9 | TGTGCCAGCAGCCTGACTAGCGGGAGAGGATCCCCCCACGAGCAGTACTTC | CASSLTSGRGSPHEQYF
few | TRBD1 | TRBJ2-7 | TRBV19 | TGTGCCAGTAGTATAGACGGGGGACAGGGGTACGAGCAGTACTTC | CASSIDGGQGYEQYF
many | - | TRBJ2-5 | TRBV20-1 | TGCAGTGCTCCGAAGGCAGAGACCCAGTACTTC | CSAPKAETQYF
- | - | TRBJ1-1 | TRBV6-1 | TGTGCCAGCAGGGGTCAAGGAGAATCGGGCGCTGAAGCTTTCTTT | CASRGQGESGAEAFF
- | - | TRBJ1-6 | TRBV10-3 | TGTGCCATCAGTGAGTCGGGGGGTTCACCCCTCCACTTT | CAISESGGSPLHF
- | TRBD1 | TRBJ1-3 | TRBV7-6 | TGTGCCAGCAGCTTCTCAGACAGGGGAACTGGAAACACCATATATTTT | CASSFSDRGTGNTIYF
- | - | TRBJ2-1 | TRBV14 | TGTGCCAGCAGCCAAGATGTTGACTTCGACAATGAGCAGTTCTTC | CASSQDVDFDNEQFF
few | TRBD2 | TRBJ2-7 | TRBV30 | TGTGCCTGGAGTGTACGGGGGGACGAGCAGTACTTC | CAWSVRGDEQYF
many | - | TRBJ2-2 | TRBV28 | TGTGCCAGCAGTTTAGGGAGAAACGGGGAGCTGTTTTTT | CASSLGRNGELFF
many | - | TRBJ1-5 | TRBV2 | TGTGCCAGCAGTGAAGCGGGGGGTTATAGCAATCAGCCCCAGCATTTT | CASSEAGGYSNQPQHF
many | TRBD1 | TRBJ1-1 | TRBV6-2/TRBV6-3 | TGTGCCAGCAGTTACAGCGGACAGGGCCGCACTGAAGCTTTCTTT | CASSYSGQGRTEAFF
- | - | TRBJ2-2 | TRBV29-1 | TGCAGCGTTCAGGGAAACGGGGAGCTGTTTTTT | CSVQGNGELFF
- | - | TRBJ2-2 | TRBV7-2 | TGTGCCAGGGGCACAGTAGGGGGAAACACCGGGGAGCTGTTTTTT | CARGTVGGNTGELFF
many | TRBD1 | TRBJ2-5 | TRBV24-1 | TGTGCCACCAGTGACCTTGGGGGACAGGACCAAGAGACCCAGTACTTC | CATSDLGGQDQETQYF
few | - | TRBJ1-2 | TRBV4-3 | TGCGCCAGCAGCCAAAATCGAGAACGTTACACCTTC | CASSQNRERYTF
- | - | TRBJ2-7 | TRBV6-1 | TGTGCCAGCAGTGAAGTTCGCACAACTACCAACTACGAGCAGTACTTC | CASSEVRTTTNYEQYF
few | - | TRBJ1-3 | TRBV7-8 | TGTGCCAGCAGCTCCGCGGTAGTGGGGAGCTCTGGAAACACCATATATTTT | CASSSAVVGSSGNTIYF